This TCR beta chain was sequenced for a study of OX40 agonist ivuxolimab in advanced cancers. Background on the study: Dose-escalation patients were diagnosed with hepatocellular carcinoma, melanoma, renal cell cancer or head and neck cancer. Partial responses were seen in three patients, one with hepatocellular carcinoma and two with cutaneous melanoma.

Trimming took off 3 bases at V and 7 bases at J, with 10 bases between the two ends. The CDR3 extends over 12 amino acids. Germline-derived CDR1 and CDR2 are MDHEN and SYDVKM. The table came from immunoSEQ multiplex PCR; TCRdb's copy has only in-frame clones and leaves some out. The profile shows tens of thousands of clones, nearly 90% of them singletons. The input for sequencing was CD4+ or CD8+ T cells sorted from blood, taken in a trial of the OX40 agonist ivuxolimab. The chain couples TRBV28 to TRBJ2-7; D is uncertain. This sequence originates from an adult with an advanced solid tumor such as melanoma, head and neck, liver or kidney cancer. CDR3 coding DNA: TGTGCCAGCAGTTTTTTCTCCAGTGAGCAGTACTTC. Protein: CASSFFSSEQYF.